Each of the 18 T cell receptor beta chains below was sequenced from the same sample in a study of response to subunit inactivated influenza vaccine. MiXCR, run by TCRdb on the RT-PCR reads, gives a single entry per CDR3 protein. The data hold about 500,000 distinct CDR3 sequences, with about 17% observed a single time. Sequenced here: CD4+ T cells sorted from PBMCs, sampled around 25 months after vaccination. Receptors originate from a man aged 45 to 70 who received an inactivated influenza vaccine.

In its sample, this clonotype was seen many times. The rearrangement links TRBV7-8 to TRBJ2-1, with TRBD2 as a possible D gene (5 bases). Germline values: CDR1 SGHVS, CDR2 FQNEAQ. CDR3 length: 18 residues. V lost 1 base, J lost 9 bases, and 25 bases lay in between. The CDR3 loop reads CASSLDPQWEKKRREQFF. The CDR3 coding sequence is TGTGCCAGCAGCTTAGATCCCCAATGGGAGAAAAAACGGCGTGAGCAGTTCTTC.

Ten or more counts support this clonotype. The chain uses TRBV6-1 and TRBJ1-5; 7 bases fit TRBD1. Germline values: CDR1 MNHNS, CDR2 SASEGT. CDR3 length: 16 residues. The trim removed 4 bases at V and 2 bases at J, leaving 8 bases unmatched. CDR3 sequence: CASSVTGVVGNQPQHF. The CDR3 nucleotides read TGTGCCAGCAGTGTAACAGGGGTTGTGGGCAATCAGCCCCAGCATTTT.

This sequence joins TRBV28 and TRBJ2-3, with D perhaps assigned TRBD1 or TRBD2 (6 bases each). Trimming took off 4 bases at V and 9 bases at J, with 17 bases between the two ends. Germline V gene lookup returns CDR1 MDHEN and CDR2 SYDVKM. This CDR3 comprises 14 residues. CDR3: CASSSRGRDKTQYF. Written as DNA, the CDR3 is TGTGCCAGCAGTTCCCGGGGGCGGGACAAAACGCAGTATTTT.

The V call is TRBV12-3 or TRBV12-4, the J call TRBJ1-5; D is uncertain. The CDR3 covers 13 residues. The V gene lost 1 base and the J gene lost 7 bases, with 8 bases spanning the gap. The DNA for the CDR3 is TGTGCCAGCAGTTTAGGTGGAAAGCAGCCCCAGCATTTT. It codes for CASSLGGKQPQHF.

The CDR3, as DNA: TGCGCCAGCAGCTTGACTAGCGGGAGTGCCACCGGGGAGCTGTTTTTT. Encoded protein: CASSLTSGSATGELFF. J is TRBJ2-2 and V is TRBV5-1; 11 bases are shared with TRBD2. V shed 1 base and J 4 bases; nucleotides not matched to a gene: 3. The CDR3 loop spans 16 amino acids. The germline V gene encodes CDR1 SGHRS and CDR2 YFSETQ. Variable domain in full (rest from reference TRBV5-1 and TRBJ2-2): KAGVTQTPRYLIKTRGQQVTLSCSPISGHRSVSWYQQTPGQGLQFLFEYFSETQRNKGNFPGRFSGRQFSNSRSEMNVSTLELGDSALYLCASSLTSGSATGELFFGEGSRLTVL.

The chain has TRBV6-2 or TRBV6-3 and TRBJ1-2; 8 positions match TRBD1. Germline values: CDR1 MNHEY, CDR2 SVGEGT. J lost 8 bases, V lost 5 bases, and 4 bases had no gene match. The CDR3 sequence is 12 residues long. As DNA, the CDR3 is TGTGCCAGCAGTCATGACAGGGGCGGCTACACCTTC. Protein sequence: CASSHDRGGYTF.

This clonotype showed up just a few times. The chain is built from TRBV9 and TRBJ2-6; maybe TRBD1 (5 bases). Germline-derived CDR1 and CDR2 are SGDLS and YYNGEE. The CDR3 spans 17 residues. V gave up 2 bases and J gave up 2 bases, with 14 bases separating them. CDR3 sequence reads: CASSVYPGLTGANVLTF. The CDR3 coding sequence is TGTGCCAGCAGCGTCTACCCAGGGCTGACTGGGGCCAACGTCCTGACTTTC.

V and J are TRBV2 and TRBJ2-1; tentatively, D is TRBD2 (6 bases). This CDR3 has 14 residues. Trimming stripped 2 bases from V and 8 bases from J, with 13 bases between. Germline CDR1 and CDR2: SNHLY and FYNNEI. The CDR3 region is CASSEFTGGDEQFF. CDR3 in DNA: TGTGCCAGCAGTGAATTTACCGGAGGGGATGAGCAGTTCTTC.

This clonotype was observed a few times. The CDR3 DNA follows: TGTGCCAGCAGCCACGACCCAGACGCGTACAATGAGCAGTTCTTC. It yields the protein CASSHDPDAYNEQFF. The chain recombines TRBV3-1 with TRBJ2-1; D is uncertain. This CDR3 is built from 15 residues. Germline V CDR1 and CDR2: LGHDT, YNNKEL (reference sequence). Trimming removed 3 bases at V and 4 bases at J, with 13 bases between.

The rearrangement uses TRBV28 and TRBJ2-3; perhaps D is TRBD1 or TRBD2 (5 bases each). This CDR3 spans 16 amino acids. Germline V CDR1 and CDR2: MDHEN, SYDVKM. Trimming removed 5 bases at V and 4 bases at J, with 19 bases between. The CDR3 nucleotides are TGTGCCAGCAGTCCCGGGGCGGTCAGATGGGCAGATACGCAGTATTTT. Its protein product is CASSPGAVRWADTQYF.

The chain combines TRBV7-2 with TRBJ2-7, with TRBD2 matching 10 bases. With V trimmed by 6 bases and J by 1 base, 6 bases remained unmatched. Per germline, CDR1 SGHTA and CDR2 FQGNSA. This CDR3 is built from 15 residues. CDR3 protein: CASSFIAGGSYEQYF. The CDR3 DNA reads as TGTGCCAGCAGTTTTATAGCGGGAGGATCCTACGAGCAGTACTTC.

This clonotype was observed a few times. V and J are TRBV27 and TRBJ1-3; possible D gene TRBD1, 5 bases. The CDR3 has 15 amino acids. Germline values: CDR1 MNHEY, CDR2 SMNVEV (reference sequence). Trimming shortened V by 2 bases and J by 3 bases, and 11 bases separated the two germline ends. CDR3 in amino acids: CASSLKGAVGNTIYF. CDR3 in DNA: TGTGCCAGCAGTTTAAAAGGGGCGGTTGGAAACACCATATATTTT.

Concerning this clonotype itself: Since the CDR3 does not end with the conserved phenylalanine or tryptophan, this likely comes from a read error. V and J are TRBV4-3 and TRBJ2-3, with 10 bases matching TRBD2. Germline V lookup: CDR1 LGHNA, CDR2 YSLEER. J lost 7 bases, V lost 0 bases, and 13 bases had no gene match. CDR3 length: 18 amino acids. CDR3 DNA sequence: TGCGCCAGCAGCCAAGAATCTCAGCGAGCGGGAGGGGGGTATACGCAGTATTCT. Protein sequence: CASSQESQRAGGGYTQYS.

The chain employs TRBV5-4 and TRBJ2-7; D gene ambiguous. The germline V gene has CDR1 SGHNT and CDR2 YYREEE (reference sequence). This CDR3 region has 12 residues. Trimming left V 0 bases short and J 8 bases short, with 9 bases between. CDR3 sequence: CASSLGPGKQYF. The CDR3 DNA follows: TGTGCCAGCAGCTTGGGGCCTGGGAAGCAGTACTTC.

The rearrangement joins TRBV20-1 to TRBJ1-3; D call uncertain. Germline CDR1 DFQATT, CDR2 SNEGSKA (reference sequence). The CDR3 is made up of 14 amino acids. Trimming pared 0 bases from V and 4 bases from J, leaving 10 bases between. The CDR3 region has the DNA TGCAGTGCTAGAGACGGGCATGCCGGAAACACCATATATTTT. It is translated as CSARDGHAGNTIYF.

V and J are TRBV6-5 and TRBJ2-7, with D perhaps matching TRBD1 (5 bases). Per germline, CDR1 MNHEY and CDR2 SVGAGI. Trimming took 2 bases from V and 2 from J, leaving 7 bases between them. The CDR3 length is 13 residues. CDR3 nucleotide sequence: TGTGCCAGCAGTTACGGACACGCCTACGAGCAGTACTTC. This sequence encodes CASSYGHAYEQYF.

This clonotype came up many times. The rearrangement links TRBV24-1 to TRBJ2-3; 9 bases map to TRBD1. This CDR3 region has 15 residues. Germline V gene data show CDR1 as KGHDR and CDR2 as SFDVKD. J gave up 1 base and V 2 bases, and 0 bases lay outside the gene matches. DNA for the CDR3: TGTGCCACCAGTGATTGGACAGGGGGCACAGATACGCAGTATTTT. Translated: CATSDWTGGTDTQYF.

Only a few counts were recorded for this clonotype. The V and J genes are TRBV6-1 and TRBJ2-7; the D gene is possibly TRBD2 (7 bases). The germline gives CDR1 MNHNS, CDR2 SASEGT. The CDR3 runs 15 residues. V shed 5 bases and J shed 7 bases, with 21 bases lying between them. CDR3 sequence reads: CASSTTLRTAGEQYF. DNA of the CDR3: TGTGCCAGCAGTACAACCCTTCGGACAGCGGGAGAGCAGTACTTC.